These 3 T cell receptor beta chains originate from one sample sequenced in a study of T-cell memory formation after mild COVID-19. TCRdb fed the 5' RACE reads into MiXCR, producing one record per CDR3 protein. The table has some 260,000 distinct CDR3 sequences, 16% seen once. Sequencing used PBMCs or a T cell subset sorted from them (not recorded which). The origin of the receptors is a man younger than 30 who had mild COVID-19 (a few samples of this study predate the infection). Cell type and time point are not known.

The chain joins TRBV5-1 to TRBJ2-1, with D hard to call. Trimming cost V 1 base and J 5 bases, with 7 bases left between them. Per the germline V gene, CDR1 is SGHRS and CDR2 is YFSETQ. The CDR3 contains 13 residues. DNA for the CDR3: TGCGCCAGCAGCTTGAATACCGACAATGAGCAGTTCTTC. It yields the protein CASSLNTDNEQFF.

This clonotype has just a few counts. The chain couples TRBV7-2 to TRBJ2-3; perhaps TRBD1 as D (5 bases). The CDR3 has 12 residues. CDR1 and CDR2 from the germline V gene are SGHTA and FQGNSA. The V and J ends lost 5 bases and 9 bases respectively, with 12 bases between them. Here the CDR3 DNA reads TGTGCCAGCAGCCGATTCAGGGAAACGCAGTATTTT. Translating it yields CASSRFRETQYF.

The chain employs TRBV12-3 or TRBV12-4 and TRBJ2-5, with 7 bases lining up with TRBD2. The CDR3 loop spans 13 amino acids. V was pared by 5 bases and J by 5 bases, with 5 bases of the junction left unmatched. The chain's CDR3 is CASSRGDRETQYF. The CDR3 region has the DNA TGTGCCAGCAGTCGGGGGGATAGGGAGACCCAGTACTTC.